Listed below are T cell receptor beta chains from one sample, sequenced in a study of blood T cell repertoires in COVID-19. Some clones are missing from TCRdb's copy, which holds only in-frame ones; the method was immunoSEQ multiplex PCR. This sample has 150,000 or so clones, with 85% to 90% found just once. Specimen: peripheral blood. These receptor sequences come from a man younger than 35 with COVID-19, enrolled during active disease. Both conserved end residues are part of each CDR3. A D gene is named only where the DNA matches it firmly. A row's size may be missing; if present it is once, few, many or a size class.

clone_size: NA
j_call: TRBJ2-1
cdr3_length: 15
d_call: NA
v_call: TRBV7-8
cdr3_nt: TGTGCCAGCAGCTTAAGGAGACAGGTGTCGAATGAGCAGTTCTTC
cdr3_aa: CASSLRRQVSNEQFF

clone_size: NA
j_call: TRBJ1-5
cdr3_length: 13
d_call: NA
v_call: TRBV9
cdr3_nt: TGTGCCAGCAGCGTAGCGGGAAATCAGCCCCAGCATTTT
cdr3_aa: CASSVAGNQPQHF

clone_size: few
j_call: TRBJ2-7
cdr3_length: 15
d_call: TRBD2
v_call: TRBV9
cdr3_nt: TGTGCCAGCAGCCCAAGACTAGCGGAGCAATACGAGCAGTACTTC
cdr3_aa: CASSPRLAEQYEQYF

clone_size: NA
j_call: TRBJ1-1
cdr3_length: 15
d_call: NA
v_call: TRBV29-1
cdr3_nt: TGCAGCGTTTGGCCCCGGTACAGGGAAAACACTGAAGCTTTCTTT
cdr3_aa: CSVWPRYRENTEAFF

clone_size: NA
j_call: TRBJ2-7
cdr3_length: 12
d_call: NA
v_call: TRBV28
cdr3_nt: TGTGCCAGCAGTTTAGGGGAGACCGAGCAGTACTTC
cdr3_aa: CASSLGETEQYF

clone_size: NA
j_call: TRBJ2-3
cdr3_length: 15
d_call: TRBD1
v_call: TRBV3-1/TRBV3-2
cdr3_nt: TGTGCCAGCAGCCAAGATGCGACAGGGTCGGGTGCGCAGTATTTT
cdr3_aa: CASSQDATGSGAQYF

clone_size: NA
j_call: TRBJ2-2
cdr3_length: 16
d_call: TRBD1
v_call: TRBV9
cdr3_nt: TGTGCCAGCAGCGCCCCACGACAGGGTGTCACCGGGGAGCTGTTTTTT
cdr3_aa: CASSAPRQGVTGELFF

clone_size: NA
j_call: TRBJ2-3
cdr3_length: 18
d_call: TRBD1
v_call: TRBV19
cdr3_nt: TGTGCCAGTAGTGGAGGCTGGACAGGACACCCTAGCACAGATACGCAGTATTTT
cdr3_aa: CASSGGWTGHPSTDTQYF

clone_size: NA
j_call: TRBJ2-1
cdr3_length: 12
d_call: NA
v_call: TRBV11-2
cdr3_nt: TGTGCCAGCAGCTCCGTACTTTATGAGCAGTTCTTC
cdr3_aa: CASSSVLYEQFF

clone_size: NA
j_call: TRBJ2-5
cdr3_length: 14
d_call: TRBD1
v_call: TRBV5-8
cdr3_nt: TGTGCCAGCACCCTGACAGGGAAGGAAGAGACCCAGTACTTC
cdr3_aa: CASTLTGKEETQYF

clone_size: NA
j_call: TRBJ1-2
cdr3_length: 14
d_call: TRBD1
v_call: TRBV29-1
cdr3_nt: TGCAGCGACTTCCCAGGGGGCCGTAACTATGGCTACACCTTC
cdr3_aa: CSDFPGGRNYGYTF

clone_size: NA
j_call: TRBJ1-5
cdr3_length: 17
d_call: NA
v_call: TRBV28
cdr3_nt: TGTGCCAGCACCTCTACCTACGGACAGTCCAGCAATCAGCCCCAGCATTTT
cdr3_aa: CASTSTYGQSSNQPQHF

clone_size: once
j_call: TRBJ2-3
cdr3_length: 15
d_call: TRBD2
v_call: TRBV5-4
cdr3_nt: TGTGCCAGCAGCTTCGAGACTAGCGGGTCAGATACGCAGTATTTT
cdr3_aa: CASSFETSGSDTQYF

clone_size: NA
j_call: TRBJ1-5
cdr3_length: 14
d_call: TRBD1
v_call: TRBV30
cdr3_nt: TGTGCCTGGGGACAGGGGATCAGCAATCAGCCCCAGCATTTT
cdr3_aa: CAWGQGISNQPQHF

clone_size: once
j_call: TRBJ2-1
cdr3_length: 14
d_call: NA
v_call: TRBV5-4
cdr3_nt: TGTGCCAGCAGCTTGGCCGCTCAGAACAATGAGCAGTTCTTC
cdr3_aa: CASSLAAQNNEQFF

clone_size: once
j_call: TRBJ2-5
cdr3_length: 15
d_call: NA
v_call: TRBV3-1/TRBV3-2
cdr3_nt: TGTGCCAGCAGCCAAGAACCGGGTCGGGGAGAGACCCAGTACTTC
cdr3_aa: CASSQEPGRGETQYF

clone_size: once
j_call: TRBJ1-5
cdr3_length: 14
d_call: TRBD1
v_call: TRBV5-4
cdr3_nt: TGTGCCAGCAGCTTGCAGGGGGGTGGACAGCCCCAGCATTTT
cdr3_aa: CASSLQGGGQPQHF

clone_size: NA
j_call: TRBJ2-3
cdr3_length: 14
d_call: NA
v_call: TRBV6-6
cdr3_nt: TGTGCCAGCAGATCTAGGAGGACCGCAGATACGCAGTATTTT
cdr3_aa: CASRSRRTADTQYF

clone_size: NA
j_call: TRBJ2-1
cdr3_length: 15
d_call: TRBD1
v_call: TRBV7-9
cdr3_nt: TGTGCCAGCAGCTTGGGACAGCTTCTACACAACTCAGCGTTCTTC
cdr3_aa: CASSLGQLLHNSAFF

clone_size: NA
j_call: TRBJ2-5
cdr3_length: 14
d_call: TRBD1
v_call: TRBV29-1
cdr3_nt: TGCAGCGTTGGTCTTCAGGGGGCCCAAGAGACCCAGTACTTC
cdr3_aa: CSVGLQGAQETQYF

clone_size: NA
j_call: TRBJ2-7
cdr3_length: 13
d_call: NA
v_call: TRBV5-1
cdr3_nt: TGCGCCAGCAGTCTGGGACTTCCCAGAGGGCAGTACTTC
cdr3_aa: CASSLGLPRGQYF

clone_size: NA
j_call: TRBJ1-5
cdr3_length: 15
d_call: NA
v_call: TRBV6-5
cdr3_nt: TGTGCCAGCAGTTACTCTTGGGGCGACAATCAGCCCCAGCATTTT
cdr3_aa: CASSYSWGDNQPQHF